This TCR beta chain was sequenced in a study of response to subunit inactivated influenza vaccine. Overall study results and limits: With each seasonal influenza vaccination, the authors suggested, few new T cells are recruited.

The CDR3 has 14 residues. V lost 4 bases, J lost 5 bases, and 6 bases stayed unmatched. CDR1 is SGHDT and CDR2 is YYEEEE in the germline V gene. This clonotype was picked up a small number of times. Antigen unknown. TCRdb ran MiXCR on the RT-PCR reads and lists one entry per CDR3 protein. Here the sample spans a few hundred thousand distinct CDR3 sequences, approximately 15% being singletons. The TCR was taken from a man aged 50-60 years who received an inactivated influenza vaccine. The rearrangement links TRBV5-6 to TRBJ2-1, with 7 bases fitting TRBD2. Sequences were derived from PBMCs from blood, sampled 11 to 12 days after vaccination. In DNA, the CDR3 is TGTGCCAGCAGCACGCGGGAGAGCGACAATGAGCAGTTCTTC. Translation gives CASSTRESDNEQFF.